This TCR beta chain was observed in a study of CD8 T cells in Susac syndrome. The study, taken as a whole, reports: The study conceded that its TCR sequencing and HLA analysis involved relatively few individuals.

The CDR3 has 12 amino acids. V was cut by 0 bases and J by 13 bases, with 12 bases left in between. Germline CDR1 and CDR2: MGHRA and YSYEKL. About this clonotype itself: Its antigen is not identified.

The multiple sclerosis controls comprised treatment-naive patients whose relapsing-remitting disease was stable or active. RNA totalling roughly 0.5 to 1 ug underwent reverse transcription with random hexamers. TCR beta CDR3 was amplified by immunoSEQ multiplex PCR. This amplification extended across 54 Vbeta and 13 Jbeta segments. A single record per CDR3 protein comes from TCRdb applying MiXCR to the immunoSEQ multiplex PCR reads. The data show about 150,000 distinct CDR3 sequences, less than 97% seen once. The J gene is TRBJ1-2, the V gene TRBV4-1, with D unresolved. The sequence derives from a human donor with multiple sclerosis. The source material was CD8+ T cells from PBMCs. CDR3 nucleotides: TGCGCCAGCAGCCAAGATCGGACGGTACTCACCTTC. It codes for CASSQDRTVLTF.